The rows below give T cell receptor beta chains drawn from one sample of a study of cytomegalovirus exposure and HLA in healthy donors. Repertoires were generated with immunoSEQ multiplex PCR, while TCRdb's copy carries only in-frame clones and drops some. This repertoire shows under 130,000 clones, roughly 78% found once; its top ten account for 3% to 3.5%. Specimen: PBMCs. Receptors originate from a woman in her thirties or forties in good health and CMV-seronegative. CDR3s include the opening cysteine and the closing phenylalanine or tryptophan. Fields, in order: clone size, V gene, D gene, J gene, CDR3 protein, CDR3 DNA. A D gene is named only where the DNA matches it firmly. Clone size is shown for a subset of rows, as once, few, many or a class of expanded clone.

.,TRBV19,TRBD1,TRBJ2-7,CASSHRGSAEQYF,TGTGCCAGTTCTCACAGGGGAAGCGCCGAGCAGTACTTC
.,TRBV28,TRBD2,TRBJ2-2,CASSLRLAGYGELFF,TGTGCCAGCAGTTTAAGGCTAGCGGGGTACGGGGAGCTGTTTTTT
.,TRBV19,TRBD1,TRBJ1-1,CASSIGTVDTEAFF,TGTGCCAGTAGTATTGGGACAGTAGACACTGAAGCTTTCTTT
.,TRBV28,TRBD1,TRBJ2-7,CASSPRDRDEQYF,TGTGCCAGCAGTCCTCGGGACAGAGACGAGCAGTACTTC
.,TRBV7-6,.,TRBJ2-3,CASSLLEGGGSTDTQYF,TGTGCCAGCAGCTTGCTAGAGGGGGGGGGAAGCACAGATACGCAGTATTTT
.,TRBV27,.,TRBJ1-4,CASRESPANEKLFF,TGTGCCAGCAGGGAGTCTCCGGCTAATGAAAAACTGTTTTTT
.,TRBV5-1,TRBD1,TRBJ1-1,CASRGQVNTEAFF,TGCGCCAGCCGGGGACAGGTGAACACTGAAGCTTTCTTT
.,TRBV6-5,TRBD1,TRBJ1-1,CASNLDRVNTEAFF,TGTGCCAGCAATCTAGACAGGGTGAACACTGAAGCTTTCTTT
.,TRBV11-2,.,TRBJ2-3,CASSLGLGGDTQYF,TGTGCCAGCAGCTTAGGACTAGGCGGAGATACGCAGTATTTT
.,TRBV4-3,.,TRBJ1-2,CASSQEPYYGYTF,TGCGCCAGCAGCCAAGAGCCCTATTATGGCTACACCTTC
.,TRBV5-4,TRBD1,TRBJ1-5,CASSEGTAQPQHF,TGTGCCAGCAGCGAAGGGACAGCTCAGCCCCAGCATTTT
.,TRBV27,.,TRBJ1-1,CASSLRQPEAFF,TGTGCCAGCAGTTTGAGGCAGCCCGAAGCTTTCTTT
.,TRBV19,.,TRBJ2-3,CASSWGGRDTQYF,TGTGCCAGTAGCTGGGGGGGGCGCGATACGCAGTATTTT
.,TRBV4-1,.,TRBJ2-7,CASSQGGLPSSYEQYF,TGCGCCAGCAGCCAAGGGGGACTTCCGAGCTCCTACGAGCAGTACTTC
.,TRBV7-9,TRBD1,TRBJ1-1,CASSPEGALGNTEAFF,TGTGCCAGCAGCCCCGAGGGGGCCCTTGGGAACACTGAAGCTTTCTTT
.,TRBV6-6,.,TRBJ1-1,CASRRDLNTEAFF,TGTGCCAGCAGGAGGGATTTGAACACTGAAGCTTTCTTT
.,TRBV5-1,TRBD1,TRBJ1-6,CASSLGQGDSPLHF,TGCGCCAGCAGCTTAGGACAGGGAGATTCACCCCTCCACTTT
few,TRBV5-4,TRBD2,TRBJ2-3,CASSSQRGSTDTQYF,TGTGCCAGCAGCTCCCAGCGGGGTAGCACAGATACGCAGTATTTT
.,TRBV6-5,.,TRBJ2-7,CASNPSGQHSYEQYF,TGTGCCAGCAATCCTTCAGGGCAGCACTCCTACGAGCAGTACTTC
.,TRBV27,.,TRBJ2-5,CASSLQGGRETQYF,TGTGCCAGCAGTTTACAGGGGGGAAGAGAGACCCAGTACTTC
.,TRBV30,.,TRBJ2-1,CAWSDRPEQFF,TGTGCCTGGAGTGACAGGCCCGAGCAGTTCTTC
.,TRBV5-1,TRBD2,TRBJ2-2,CASSLDLAGEGTGELFF,TGCGCCAGCAGCTTGGATCTAGCGGGAGAGGGCACCGGGGAGCTGTTTTTT
once,TRBV2,.,TRBJ2-3,CASRVQLGVNTQYF,TGTGCCAGCAGGGTACAACTAGGAGTAAATACGCAGTATTTT
few,TRBV28,.,TRBJ1-1,CASSVTGLNTEAFF,TGTGCCAGCAGTGTGACAGGATTAAACACTGAAGCTTTCTTT
.,TRBV7-6,.,TRBJ2-3,CASSSFPPPSTDTQYF,TGTGCCAGCAGCTCCTTCCCCCCCCCTAGCACAGATACGCAGTATTTT
once,TRBV6-5,.,TRBJ1-6,CASSYMGLEGNSPLHF,TGTGCCAGCAGTTACATGGGACTCGAGGGGAATTCACCCCTCCACTTT
.,TRBV5-6,.,TRBJ2-3,CASSGWTGETDTQYF,TGTGCCAGCAGCGGCTGGACTGGTGAGACAGATACGCAGTATTTT
.,TRBV7-2,TRBD1,TRBJ1-1,CASSLTGGRTEAFF,TGTGCCAGCAGCTTGACAGGGGGCCGGACTGAAGCTTTCTTT
.,TRBV7-9,TRBD2,TRBJ2-1,CASSLASGTSGLNEQFF,TGTGCCAGCAGCTTAGCGTCAGGGACTAGCGGTCTTAATGAGCAGTTCTTC
.,TRBV20-1,TRBD2,TRBJ2-3,CSARAGTSKYF,TGCAGTGCTAGAGCCGGGACTAGCAAGTATTTT
.,TRBV5-1,.,TRBJ1-1,CASSSTGLMEAFF,TGCGCCAGCAGCTCCACCGGACTGATGGAAGCTTTCTTT
.,TRBV7-9,TRBD1,TRBJ1-1,CASSLGDRGRENTEAFF,TGTGCCAGCAGCTTAGGGGACAGGGGGCGCGAGAACACTGAAGCTTTCTTT
once,TRBV15,TRBD1,TRBJ1-2,CATSRDRGADGYTF,TGTGCCACCAGCAGGGACAGGGGGGCGGATGGCTACACCTTC
.,TRBV5-6,.,TRBJ2-1,CASSRPTGLTIDEQFF,TGTGCCAGCAGCCGGCCAACAGGGTTAACAATAGATGAGCAGTTCTTC
.,TRBV6-5,TRBD1,TRBJ1-5,CASSPGQVQPQHF,TGTGCCAGCAGTCCCGGACAGGTTCAGCCCCAGCATTTT